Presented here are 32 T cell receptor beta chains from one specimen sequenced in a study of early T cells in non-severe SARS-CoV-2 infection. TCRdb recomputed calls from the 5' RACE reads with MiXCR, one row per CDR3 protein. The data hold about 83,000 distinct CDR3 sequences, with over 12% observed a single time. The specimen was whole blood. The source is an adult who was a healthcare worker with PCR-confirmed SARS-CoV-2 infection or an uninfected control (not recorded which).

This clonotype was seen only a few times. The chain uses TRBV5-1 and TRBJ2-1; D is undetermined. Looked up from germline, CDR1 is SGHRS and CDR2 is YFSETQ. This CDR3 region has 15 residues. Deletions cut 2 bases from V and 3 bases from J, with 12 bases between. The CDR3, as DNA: TGCGCCAGCAGCTTTCTAGAAGTTCTCTACAATGAGCAGTTCTTC. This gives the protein CASSFLEVLYNEQFF.

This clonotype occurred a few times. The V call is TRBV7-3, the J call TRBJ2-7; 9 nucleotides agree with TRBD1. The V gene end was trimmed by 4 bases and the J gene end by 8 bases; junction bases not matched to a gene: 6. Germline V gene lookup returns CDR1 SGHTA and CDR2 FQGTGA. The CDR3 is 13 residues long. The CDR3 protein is CASSSGQGNKQYF. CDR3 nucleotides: TGTGCCAGCAGCTCAGGACAGGGGAACAAGCAGTACTTC.

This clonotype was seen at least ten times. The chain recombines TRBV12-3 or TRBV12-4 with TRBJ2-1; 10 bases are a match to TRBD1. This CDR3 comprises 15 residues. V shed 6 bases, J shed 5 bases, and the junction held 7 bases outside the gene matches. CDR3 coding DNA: TGTGCCAGCAGGCGCGCGGGACAGGGGAACAATGAGCAGTTCTTC. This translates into CASRRAGQGNNEQFF.

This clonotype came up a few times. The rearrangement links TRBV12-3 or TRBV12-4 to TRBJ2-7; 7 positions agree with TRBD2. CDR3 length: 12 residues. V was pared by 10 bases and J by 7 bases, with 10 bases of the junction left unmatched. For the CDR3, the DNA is TGTGCCACCATGCGGGAGCGGGGAGAGCAGTACTTC. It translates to CATMRERGEQYF.

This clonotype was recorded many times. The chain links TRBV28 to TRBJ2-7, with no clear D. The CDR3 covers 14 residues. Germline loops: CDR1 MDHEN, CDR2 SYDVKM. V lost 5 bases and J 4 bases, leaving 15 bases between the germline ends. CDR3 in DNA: TGTGCCAGCAGTCATAGTCGAAGAGAATACGAGCAGTACTTC. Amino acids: CASSHSRREYEQYF.

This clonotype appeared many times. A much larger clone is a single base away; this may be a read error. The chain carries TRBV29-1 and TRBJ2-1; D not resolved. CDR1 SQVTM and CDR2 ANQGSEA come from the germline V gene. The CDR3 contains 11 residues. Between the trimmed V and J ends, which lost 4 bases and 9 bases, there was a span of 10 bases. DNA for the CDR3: TGCAGCGTTGTGCGGTCCGGTGAGCAGTTCTTC. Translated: CSVVRSGEQFF.

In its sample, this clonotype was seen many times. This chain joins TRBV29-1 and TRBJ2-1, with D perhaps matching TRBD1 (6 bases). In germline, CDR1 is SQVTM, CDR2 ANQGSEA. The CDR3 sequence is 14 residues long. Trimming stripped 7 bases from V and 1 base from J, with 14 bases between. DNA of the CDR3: TGCAGCGCCTCAGGGGCGGAGTCCTACAATGAGCAGTTCTTC. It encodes CSASGAESYNEQFF.

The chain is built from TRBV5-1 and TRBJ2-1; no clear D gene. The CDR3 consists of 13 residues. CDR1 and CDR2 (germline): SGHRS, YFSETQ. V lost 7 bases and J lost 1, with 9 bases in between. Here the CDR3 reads CASGPVSYNEQFF. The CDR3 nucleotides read TGCGCCAGCGGACCAGTGTCCTACAATGAGCAGTTCTTC. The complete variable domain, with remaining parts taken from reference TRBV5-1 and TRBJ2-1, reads KAGVTQTPRYLIKTRGQQVTLSCSPISGHRSVSWYQQTPGQGLQFLFEYFSETQRNKGNFPGRFSGRQFSNSRSEMNVSTLELGDSALYLCASGPVSYNEQFFGPGTRLTVL.

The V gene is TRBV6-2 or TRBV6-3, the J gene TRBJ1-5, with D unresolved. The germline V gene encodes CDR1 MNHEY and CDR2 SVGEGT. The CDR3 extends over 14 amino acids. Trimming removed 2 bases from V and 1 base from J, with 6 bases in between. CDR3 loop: CASSYLGSNQPQHF. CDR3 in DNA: TGTGCCAGCAGTTACCTGGGCAGCAATCAGCCCCAGCATTTT.

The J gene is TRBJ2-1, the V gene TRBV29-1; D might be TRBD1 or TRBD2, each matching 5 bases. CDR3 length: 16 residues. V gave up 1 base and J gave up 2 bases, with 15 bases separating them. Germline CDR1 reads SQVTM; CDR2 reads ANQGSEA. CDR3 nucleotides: TGCAGCGTTGAAGGGGGGTCAGATTTTACCTACAATGAGCAGTTCTTC. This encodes CSVEGGSDFTYNEQFF.

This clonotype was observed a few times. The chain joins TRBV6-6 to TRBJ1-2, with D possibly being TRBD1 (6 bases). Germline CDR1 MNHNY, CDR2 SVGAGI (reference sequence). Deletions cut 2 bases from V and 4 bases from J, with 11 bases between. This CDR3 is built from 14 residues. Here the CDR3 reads CASSYRGQPYGYTF. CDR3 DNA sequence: TGTGCCAGCAGTTACCGAGGACAGCCCTATGGCTACACCTTC.

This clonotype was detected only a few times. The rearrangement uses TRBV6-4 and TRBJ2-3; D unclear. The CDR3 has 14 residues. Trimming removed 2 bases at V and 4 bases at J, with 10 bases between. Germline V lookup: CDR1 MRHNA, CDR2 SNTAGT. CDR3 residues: CASSDGEGSDTQYF. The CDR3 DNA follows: TGTGCCAGCAGTGACGGGGAAGGATCAGATACGCAGTATTTT.

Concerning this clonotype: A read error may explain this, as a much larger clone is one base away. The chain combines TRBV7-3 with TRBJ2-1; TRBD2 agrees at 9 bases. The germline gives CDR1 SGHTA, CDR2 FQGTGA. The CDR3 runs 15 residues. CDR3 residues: CATSLLAGTWGEQFF. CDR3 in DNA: TGTGCCACCAGCTTGCTAGCGGGGACTTGGGGTGAGCAGTTCTTC.

The CDR3, as DNA: TGTGCCAGCAGCCAAGGGGGGATCAGACACGAGCAGTACTTC. This sequence encodes CASSQGGIRHEQYF. The V gene is TRBV7-3, the J gene TRBJ2-7; either TRBD1 or TRBD2 may fit D (6 bases each). CDR1 and CDR2 (germline): SGHTA, FQGTGA. The CDR3 spans 14 residues. V shed 5 bases and J shed 5 bases, with 16 bases lying between them.

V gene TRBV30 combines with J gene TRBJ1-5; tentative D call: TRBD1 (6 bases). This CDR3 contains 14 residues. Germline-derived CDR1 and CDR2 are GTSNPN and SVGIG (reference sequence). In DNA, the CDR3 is TGTGGTGGACAGAGAGATTCTTGCAATCAGCCCCAGCATTTT. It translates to CGGQRDSCNQPQHF.

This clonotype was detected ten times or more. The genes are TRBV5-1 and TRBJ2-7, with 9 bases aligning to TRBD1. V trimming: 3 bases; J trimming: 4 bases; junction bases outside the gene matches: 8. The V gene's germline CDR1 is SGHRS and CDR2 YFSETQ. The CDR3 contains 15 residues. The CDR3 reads CASSSSTGGWYEQYF. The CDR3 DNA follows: TGCGCCAGCAGCTCATCTACAGGGGGCTGGTACGAGCAGTACTTC.

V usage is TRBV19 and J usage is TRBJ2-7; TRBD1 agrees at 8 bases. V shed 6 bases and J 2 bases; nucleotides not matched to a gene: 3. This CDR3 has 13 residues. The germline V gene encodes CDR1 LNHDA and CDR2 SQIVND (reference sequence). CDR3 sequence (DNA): TGTGCCAGTAGAACAGGGGGGACCTACGAGCAGTACTTC. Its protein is CASRTGGTYEQYF. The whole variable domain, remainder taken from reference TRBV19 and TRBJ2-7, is DGGITQSPKYLFRKEGQNVTLSCEQNLNHDAMYWYRQDPGQGLRLIYYSQIVNDFQKGDIAEGYSVSREKKESFPLTVTSAQKNPTAFYLCASRTGGTYEQYFGPGTRLTVT.

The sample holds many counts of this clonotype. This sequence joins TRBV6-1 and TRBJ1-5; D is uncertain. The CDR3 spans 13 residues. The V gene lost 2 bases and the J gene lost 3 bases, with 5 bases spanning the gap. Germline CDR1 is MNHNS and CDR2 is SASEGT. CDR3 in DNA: TGTGCCAGCAGTGAACGGGACAATCAGCCCCAGCATTTT. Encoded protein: CASSERDNQPQHF.

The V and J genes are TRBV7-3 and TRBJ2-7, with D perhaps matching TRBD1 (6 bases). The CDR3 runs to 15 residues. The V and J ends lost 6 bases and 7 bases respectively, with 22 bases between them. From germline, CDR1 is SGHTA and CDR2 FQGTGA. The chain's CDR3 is CASRSPGTSSMEQYF. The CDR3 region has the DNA TGTGCCAGCAGGTCCCCCGGGACATCAAGTATGGAGCAGTACTTC.

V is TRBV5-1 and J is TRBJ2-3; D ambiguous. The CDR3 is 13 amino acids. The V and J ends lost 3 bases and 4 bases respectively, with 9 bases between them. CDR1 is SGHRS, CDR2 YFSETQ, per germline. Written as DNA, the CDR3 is TGCGCCAGCAGCTGGACCTTGGCAGATACGCAGTATTTT. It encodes CASSWTLADTQYF.

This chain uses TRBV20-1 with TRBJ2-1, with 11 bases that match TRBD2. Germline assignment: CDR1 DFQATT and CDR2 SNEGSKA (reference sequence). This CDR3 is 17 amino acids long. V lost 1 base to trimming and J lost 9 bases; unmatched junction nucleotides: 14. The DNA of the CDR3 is TGCAGTGCTAGAGGCCTAGCGGGAGGTGGTTTTACTGGTGAGCAGTTCTTC. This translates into CSARGLAGGGFTGEQFF.

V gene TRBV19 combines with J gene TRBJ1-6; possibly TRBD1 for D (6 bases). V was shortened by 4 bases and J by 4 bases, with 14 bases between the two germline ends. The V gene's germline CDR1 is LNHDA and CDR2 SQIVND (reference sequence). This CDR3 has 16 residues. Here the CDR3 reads CASSNRASPYNSPLHF. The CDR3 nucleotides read TGTGCCAGTAGTAACAGGGCATCTCCATATAATTCACCCCTCCACTTT.

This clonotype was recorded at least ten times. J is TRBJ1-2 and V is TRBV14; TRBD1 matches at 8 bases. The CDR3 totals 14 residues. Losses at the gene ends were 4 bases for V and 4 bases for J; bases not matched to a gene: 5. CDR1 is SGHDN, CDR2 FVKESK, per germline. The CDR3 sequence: CASSLGQAFYGYTF. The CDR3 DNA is TGTGCCAGCAGCCTGGGACAGGCTTTCTATGGCTACACCTTC.

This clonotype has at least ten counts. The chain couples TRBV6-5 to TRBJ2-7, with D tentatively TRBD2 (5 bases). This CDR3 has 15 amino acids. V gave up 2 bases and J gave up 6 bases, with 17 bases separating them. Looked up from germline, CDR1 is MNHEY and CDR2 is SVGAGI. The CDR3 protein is CASSYKGGSPLEQYF. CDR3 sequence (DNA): TGTGCCAGCAGTTACAAAGGAGGCTCCCCACTCGAGCAGTACTTC.

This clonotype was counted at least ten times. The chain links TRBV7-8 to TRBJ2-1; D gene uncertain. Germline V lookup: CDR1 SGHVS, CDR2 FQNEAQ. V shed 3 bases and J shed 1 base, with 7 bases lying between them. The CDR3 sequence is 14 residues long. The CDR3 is CASSFFESYNEQFF. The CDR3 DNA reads TGTGCCAGCAGCTTTTTTGAGTCCTACAATGAGCAGTTCTTC.

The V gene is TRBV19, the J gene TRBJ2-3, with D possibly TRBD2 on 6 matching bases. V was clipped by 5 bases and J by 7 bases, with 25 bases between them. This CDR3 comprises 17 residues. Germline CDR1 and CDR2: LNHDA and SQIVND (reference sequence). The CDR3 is CASSPSSGVAPVNTQYF. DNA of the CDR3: TGTGCCAGTAGTCCCTCGTCGGGGGTTGCCCCAGTTAATACGCAGTATTTT.

CDR3: CASSLNHGGRGTEAFF. The CDR3 DNA sequence: TGTGCCAGCTCACTCAATCATGGCGGCCGGGGGACTGAAGCTTTCTTT. The V gene is TRBV18, the J gene TRBJ1-1, with a tentative D call TRBD1 (5 bases). The CDR3 runs 16 residues. CDR1 and CDR2 from the germline V gene are KGHSH and LQKENI. V was shortened by 4 bases and J by 5 bases, with 20 bases between the two germline ends.

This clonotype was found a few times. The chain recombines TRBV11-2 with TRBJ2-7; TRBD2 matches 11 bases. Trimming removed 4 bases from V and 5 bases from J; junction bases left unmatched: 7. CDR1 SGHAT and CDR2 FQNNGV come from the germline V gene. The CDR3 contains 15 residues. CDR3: CASSSPRTSGHEQYF. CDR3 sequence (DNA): TGTGCCAGCAGCTCCCCCCGGACTAGCGGGCACGAGCAGTACTTC.

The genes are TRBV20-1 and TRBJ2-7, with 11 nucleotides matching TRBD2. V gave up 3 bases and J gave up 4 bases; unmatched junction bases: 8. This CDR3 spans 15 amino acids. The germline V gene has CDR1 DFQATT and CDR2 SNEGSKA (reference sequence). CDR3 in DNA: TGCAGTGCTAGTAGGCTAGCGGGAGGTTTTTACGAGCAGTACTTC. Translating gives CSASRLAGGFYEQYF.

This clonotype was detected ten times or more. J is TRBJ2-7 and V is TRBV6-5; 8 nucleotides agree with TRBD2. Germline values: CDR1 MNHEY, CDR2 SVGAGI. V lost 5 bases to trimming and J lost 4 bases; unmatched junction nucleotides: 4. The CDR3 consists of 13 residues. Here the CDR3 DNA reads TGTGCCAGCAGTCCGGGAGGGACTTACGAGCAGTACTTC. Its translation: CASSPGGTYEQYF.

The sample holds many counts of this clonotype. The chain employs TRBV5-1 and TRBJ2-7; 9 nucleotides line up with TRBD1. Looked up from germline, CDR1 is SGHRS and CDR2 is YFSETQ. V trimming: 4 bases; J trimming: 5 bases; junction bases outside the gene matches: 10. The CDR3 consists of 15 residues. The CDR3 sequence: CASSGGTGIGDEQYF. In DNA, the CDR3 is TGCGCCAGCAGCGGGGGGACAGGGATCGGGGACGAGCAGTACTTC.

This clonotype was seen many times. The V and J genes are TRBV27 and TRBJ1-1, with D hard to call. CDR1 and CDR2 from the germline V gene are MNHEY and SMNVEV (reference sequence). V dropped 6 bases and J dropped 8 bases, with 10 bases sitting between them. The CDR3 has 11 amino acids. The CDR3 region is CASSSPREAFF. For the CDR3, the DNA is TGTGCCAGCAGCTCCCCCCGGGAAGCTTTCTTT.